This TCR beta chain was retrieved from a study of blood T cell repertoires in COVID-19. The V gene's germline CDR1 is LGHDT and CDR2 YNNKEL (reference sequence). V gave up 3 bases and J gave up 4 bases; unmatched junction bases: 14. CDR3 length equals 18 residues. Per the study methods: Estimated nucleated cell counts came from reference gene primer amplification. TCRdb's table, derived via immunoSEQ multiplex PCR, lists solely in-frame clones and lacks some. D and trimming come from the DNA, and the V and J calls and clone size come from that table. The sample lists 200,000 to 250,000 clones, approximately 85% occurring once. Participant ages covered roughly 18 to 89 years across around 22 US areas. Participants had their cohort set by participant-reported clinical history.

The TCR originated in a woman in her forties or fifties with acute COVID-19. The genes are TRBV3-1 (or the pseudogene TRBV3-2) and TRBJ2-3, with 9 bases that match TRBD1. The sequencing sample was made of PBMCs or T cells enriched from blood (not recorded which). The CDR3 nucleotides read TGTGCCAGCAGCCACTTTTATTCCGGGACAGGGCCCCCAGATACGCAGTATTTT. It is translated as CASSHFYSGTGPPDTQYF.